A selection of T cell receptor beta chains follows, all from one sample in a study of molecular identifiers for immune sequencing clone quantification. TCRdb recomputed calls from the PCR reads with MiXCR, one row per CDR3 protein. The top ten clones hold roughly 0.7% of a sample with fewer than 350,000 distinct CDR3 sequences, 24% of them seen once. Sequenced input: naive CD8+ T cells from blood, with Jurkat cell RNA spiked in. The receptor set was obtained from a human donor in good health. Some libraries in this study had Jurkat cell RNA spiked in. Each CDR3 is given with its conserved first and last residue. The order of the fields is J gene, D gene, clone size, V gene, CDR3 DNA, CDR3 protein. The D gene is left open where the match is weak. Size is omitted from some rows. Given values are once, few, many or a class for expanded clones.

TRBJ2-3,-,-,TRBV6-5,TGTGCCAGCAGTTACTCGATACCCCCGGCCGGGGCAGATACGCAGTATTTT,CASSYSIPPAGADTQYF
TRBJ1-1,TRBD1,many,TRBV2,TGTGCCAGCAGTGAAGCTCATATAGGGACAGGGGGACTGAACACTGAAGCTTTCTTT,CASSEAHIGTGGLNTEAFF
TRBJ2-4,-,few,TRBV19,TGTGCCAGTAGTATAGGATGTGGGGGCAGTGACATTCAGTACTTC,CASSIGCGGSDIQYF
TRBJ2-2,-,few,TRBV19,TGTGCCAGTAGTATAGGGCCTGCCGGGGAGCTGTTTTTT,CASSIGPAGELFF
TRBJ1-2,-,many,TRBV6-5,TGTGCCAGCAGGCCCGACATCGGGAGGCCTAACTATGGCTACACCTTC,CASRPDIGRPNYGYTF
TRBJ1-5,-,many,TRBV27,TGTGCCAGCTCCTCGGCAGGGGAAAATCAGCCCCAGCATTTT,CASSSAGENQPQHF
TRBJ2-3,-,-,TRBV4-3,TGCGCCAGCAGCCAAGAAGTCCAGCGGGCCCGCCCAGATACGCAGTATTTT,CASSQEVQRARPDTQYF
TRBJ2-6,-,-,TRBV6-2/TRBV6-3,TGTGCCAGCAGCTTGGGCCGATTGTCGGGGGCCAACGTCCTGACTTTC,CASSLGRLSGANVLTF
TRBJ2-5,-,many,TRBV7-6,TGTGCCAGCAGCCACCTAGGACAGCAAGAGACCCAGTACTTC,CASSHLGQQETQYF
TRBJ2-3,-,-,TRBV5-3,TGTGCCAGCAGCTTAGATACCCCAGATACGCAGTATTTT,CASSLDTPDTQYF
TRBJ1-1,-,few,TRBV7-2,TGTGCCAGCAGCCCCCGGGGTGGGGGTATCACTGAAGCTTTCTTT,CASSPRGGGITEAFF
TRBJ2-7,TRBD2,-,TRBV4-3,TGCGCCAGCAGCCAAGACTCCGGGGGGGGCCACAACGAGCAGTACTTC,CASSQDSGGGHNEQYF
TRBJ1-3,-,-,TRBV20-1,TGCAGTGCTAGAAGGCTCGGGACCAGCTCTGGAAACACCATATATTTT,CSARRLGTSSGNTIYF
TRBJ2-5,TRBD2,-,TRBV7-2,TGTGCCAGCAGCTTTTCTAGCGGGGTGAAGGAGACCCAGTACTTC,CASSFSSGVKETQYF
TRBJ2-5,TRBD2,few,TRBV20-1,TGCAGTGCTAGAACCACCGGGACTAGCGGGGGCCCCCAAGAGACCCAGTACTTC,CSARTTGTSGGPQETQYF
TRBJ2-7,TRBD2,many,TRBV7-8,TGTGCCAGCAGCTTAGGCGGGGGGGAGTACTTC,CASSLGGGEYF
TRBJ1-2,TRBD1,-,TRBV20-1,TGCAGTGCCTTGACAGGGAATGGCTACACCTTC,CSALTGNGYTF
TRBJ1-2,-,many,TRBV9,TGTGCCAGCAGCGTAGCGGCAGAGAGTAACTATGGCTACACCTTC,CASSVAAESNYGYTF
TRBJ2-7,TRBD2,-,TRBV27,TGTGCCAGCAGTCATACCGGGACTAGCGGGTTGCTGGGGCAGTACTTC,CASSHTGTSGLLGQYF
TRBJ1-5,-,-,TRBV24-1,TGTGCCACCAGTGAGCGACAAATCAATCAGCCCCAGCATTTT,CATSERQINQPQHF
TRBJ2-2,-,-,TRBV6-2/TRBV6-3,TGTGCCAGCAGTGAAGACAAGGGGCGCGTAACCGGGGAGCTGTTTTTT,CASSEDKGRVTGELFF
TRBJ1-1,-,many,TRBV7-9,TGTGCCAGCAGCTCCGTCGCGTACAGCGATCGAATGAACACTGAAGCTTTCTTT,CASSSVAYSDRMNTEAFF
TRBJ2-5,-,-,TRBV12-3/TRBV12-4,TGTGCCAGCAGTTACAGGGAGACGTACCAAGAGACCCAGTACTTC,CASSYRETYQETQYF
TRBJ2-7,-,few,TRBV28,TGTGCCGGCAGTTTTCGGGGGTTGGCCTACGAGCAGTACTTC,CAGSFRGLAYEQYF
TRBJ2-7,-,many,TRBV6-1,TGTGCCAGCAGTAACGGACGGACCTACGAGCAGTACTTC,CASSNGRTYEQYF
TRBJ2-4,TRBD2,many,TRBV28,TGTGCCAGCAGTTTATCCCTGACTAGCCGTCGCTACTTC,CASSLSLTSRRYF
TRBJ2-1,-,-,TRBV30,TGTGCCTGGAGTTCGGACCGCAATGAGCAGTTCTTC,CAWSSDRNEQFF
TRBJ2-7,-,-,TRBV3-1,TGTGCCAGCAGCCAAGATGGGCCCAGCTACGAGCAGTACTTC,CASSQDGPSYEQYF
TRBJ2-7,-,few,TRBV14,TGTGCCAGCAGCCGGACGCCGATGAACTACGAGCAGTACTTC,CASSRTPMNYEQYF
TRBJ1-1,-,many,TRBV12-3/TRBV12-4,TGTGCCAGCAGTTTCATCGAGGGTACTGAAGCTTTCTTT,CASSFIEGTEAFF
TRBJ1-4,TRBD1,many,TRBV7-9,TGTGCCAGCAGAGAAACAGGGGCCGCTCGGCTGTTTTTT,CASRETGAARLFF
TRBJ1-2,TRBD1,many,TRBV5-6,TGTGCCAGCAGCTTGGAATCAGGGGGCAAGGATGGCTACACCTTC,CASSLESGGKDGYTF
TRBJ2-1,TRBD1,many,TRBV28,TGTGCCAGCAGCGTCCTAACTGGACAGGACGATAACAATGAGCAGTTCTTC,CASSVLTGQDDNNEQFF
TRBJ2-5,TRBD1,once,TRBV4-1,TGCGCCAGCAGCCAAGATCCCGGACAGGGGACCTTCCAAGAGACCCAGTACTTC,CASSQDPGQGTFQETQYF
TRBJ2-1,-,few,TRBV27,TGTGCCAGCAGTTTAGAGGGAAGGGGGTGCAATGAGCAGTTCTTC,CASSLEGRGCNEQFF
TRBJ2-3,-,many,TRBV5-6,TGTGCCAGCAGCTCCCGGCTAGGGGGGGTGAGAGATACGCAGTATTTT,CASSSRLGGVRDTQYF
TRBJ2-1,-,many,TRBV30,TGTGCCTGGAACGCGGTATTGAATGAGCAGTTCTTC,CAWNAVLNEQFF
TRBJ2-5,TRBD2,few,TRBV7-8,TGTGCCAGCAGCCCACCCGGGACTAGCGGGGAAGAGACCCAGTACTTC,CASSPPGTSGEETQYF
TRBJ2-3,TRBD1,-,TRBV10-3,TGTGCCATCAGCCCACAGGGGCCGACAGATACGCAGTATTTT,CAISPQGPTDTQYF
TRBJ1-2,-,few,TRBV15,TGTGCCACCAGCAGAGATCAAGTGGGCAGCAACTATGGCTACACCTTC,CATSRDQVGSNYGYTF
TRBJ1-5,-,-,TRBV20-1,TGCAGTGCTAGAGTAACCGATTGGCCGGGTCAGCCCCAGCATTTT,CSARVTDWPGQPQHF
TRBJ2-7,-,-,TRBV14,TGTGCCAGCAGCTGGGGGGTGGACTACGAGCAGTACTTC,CASSWGVDYEQYF
TRBJ1-2,-,few,TRBV7-9,TGTGCCAGCTGCCGTCCGATGGATGACTATGGCTACACCTTC,CASCRPMDDYGYTF
TRBJ1-1,-,-,TRBV3-1,TGTGCCAGCAGCCCGCGCTTTTTTAGTACAGCCGTAAGGGACACTGAAGCTTTCTTT,CASSPRFFSTAVRDTEAFF
TRBJ2-7,TRBD2,many,TRBV5-1,TGCGCCAGCAGCTTGGCTAGCGGGGCCTACGAGCAGTACTTC,CASSLASGAYEQYF
TRBJ2-2,-,-,TRBV3-1,TGTGCCAGCAGCCCGGACCGCAGGGACACCGGGGAGCTGTTTTTT,CASSPDRRDTGELFF
TRBJ2-7,-,many,TRBV5-5,TGTGCCAGCAGCCCCAACGGGGACGAGCAGTACTTC,CASSPNGDEQYF
TRBJ2-5,TRBD2,-,TRBV29-1,TGCAGCGGATCACTAGCGGGGAAAGAGACCCAGGACTTC,CSGSLAGKETQDF
TRBJ1-1,-,many,TRBV12-3/TRBV12-4,TGTGCCAGCAGTTTGACATTTGAAGCTTTCTTT,CASSLTFEAFF
TRBJ2-5,-,many,TRBV14,TGTGCCAGCAGCCAAGATTTCATCGAGACCCAGTACTTC,CASSQDFIETQYF